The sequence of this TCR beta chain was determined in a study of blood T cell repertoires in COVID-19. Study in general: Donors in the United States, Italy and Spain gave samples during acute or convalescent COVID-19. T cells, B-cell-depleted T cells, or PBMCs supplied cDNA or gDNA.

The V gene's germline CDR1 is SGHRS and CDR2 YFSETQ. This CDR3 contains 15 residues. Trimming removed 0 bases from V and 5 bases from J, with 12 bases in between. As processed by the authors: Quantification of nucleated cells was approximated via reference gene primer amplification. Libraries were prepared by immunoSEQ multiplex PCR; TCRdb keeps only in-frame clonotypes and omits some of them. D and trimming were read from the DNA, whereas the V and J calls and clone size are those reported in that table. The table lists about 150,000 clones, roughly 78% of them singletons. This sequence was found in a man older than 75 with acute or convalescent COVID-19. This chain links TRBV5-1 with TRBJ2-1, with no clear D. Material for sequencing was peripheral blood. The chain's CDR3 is CASSLAVQVNNEQFF. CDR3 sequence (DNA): TGCGCCAGCAGCTTGGCCGTGCAGGTGAACAATGAGCAGTTCTTC.